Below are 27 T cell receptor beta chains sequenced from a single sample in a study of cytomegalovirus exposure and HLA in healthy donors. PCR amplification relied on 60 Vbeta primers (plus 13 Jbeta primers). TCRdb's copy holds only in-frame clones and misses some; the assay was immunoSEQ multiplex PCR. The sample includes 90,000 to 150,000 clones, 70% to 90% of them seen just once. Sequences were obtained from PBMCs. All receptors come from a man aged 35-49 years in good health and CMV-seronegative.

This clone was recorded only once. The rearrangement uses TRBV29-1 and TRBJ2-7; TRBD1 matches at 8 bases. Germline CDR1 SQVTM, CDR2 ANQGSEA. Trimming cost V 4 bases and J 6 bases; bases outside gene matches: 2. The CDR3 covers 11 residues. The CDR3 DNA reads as TGCAGCGTTGGGACAGGGATCGAGCAGTACTTC. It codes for CSVGTGIEQYF.

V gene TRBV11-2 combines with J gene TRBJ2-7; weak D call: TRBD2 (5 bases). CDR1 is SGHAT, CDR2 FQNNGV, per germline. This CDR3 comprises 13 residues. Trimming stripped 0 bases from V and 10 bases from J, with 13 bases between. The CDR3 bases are TGTGCCAGCAGCTTAGATAGAGTTACGGGACAGTACTTC. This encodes CASSLDRVTGQYF.

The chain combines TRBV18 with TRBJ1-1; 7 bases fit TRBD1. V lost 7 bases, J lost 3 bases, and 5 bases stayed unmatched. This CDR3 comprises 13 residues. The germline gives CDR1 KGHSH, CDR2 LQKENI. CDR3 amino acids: CASLTRGDTEAFF. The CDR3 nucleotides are TGTGCCAGCTTAACCAGGGGGGACACTGAAGCTTTCTTT.

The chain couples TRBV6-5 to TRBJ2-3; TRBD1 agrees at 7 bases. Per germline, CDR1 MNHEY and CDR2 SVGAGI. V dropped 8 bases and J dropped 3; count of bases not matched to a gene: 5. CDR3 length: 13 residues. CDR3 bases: TGTGCCAGCCACAGGGGTTCGACAGATACGCAGTATTTT. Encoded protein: CASHRGSTDTQYF.

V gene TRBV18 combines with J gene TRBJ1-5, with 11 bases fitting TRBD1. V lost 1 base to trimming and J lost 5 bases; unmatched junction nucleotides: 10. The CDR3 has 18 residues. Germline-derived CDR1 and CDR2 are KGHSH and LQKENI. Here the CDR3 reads CASSPRLSGTGGDQPQHF. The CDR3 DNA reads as TGTGCCAGCTCACCACGGCTTTCCGGGACAGGGGGGGATCAGCCCCAGCATTTT.

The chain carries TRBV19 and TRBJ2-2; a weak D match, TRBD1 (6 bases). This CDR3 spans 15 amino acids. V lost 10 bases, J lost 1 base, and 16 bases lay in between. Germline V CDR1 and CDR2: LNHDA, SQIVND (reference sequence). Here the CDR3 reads CATSSGTLNTGELFF. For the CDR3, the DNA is TGTGCCACCTCCTCCGGGACACTGAACACCGGGGAGCTGTTTTTT. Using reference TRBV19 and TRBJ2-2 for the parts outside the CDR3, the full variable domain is DGGITQSPKYLFRKEGQNVTLSCEQNLNHDAMYWYRQDPGQGLRLIYYSQIVNDFQKGDIAEGYSVSREKKESFPLTVTSAQKNPTAFYLCATSSGTLNTGELFFGEGSRLTVL.

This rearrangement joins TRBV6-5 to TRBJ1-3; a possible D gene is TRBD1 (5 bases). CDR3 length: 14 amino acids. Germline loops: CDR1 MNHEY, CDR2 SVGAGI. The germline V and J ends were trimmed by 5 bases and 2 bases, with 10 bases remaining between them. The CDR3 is CASSSGAAGNTIYF. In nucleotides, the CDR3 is TGTGCCAGCAGTAGTGGGGCAGCTGGAAACACCATATATTTT.

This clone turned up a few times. The DNA for the CDR3 is TGTGCCAGCAGTTTCGCGATCTACGAGCAGTACTTC. It encodes CASSFAIYEQYF. The chain joins TRBV28 to TRBJ2-7; D gene ambiguous. The CDR3 totals 12 residues. The V end was cut by 3 bases, the J end by 3 bases, with 6 bases between. Germline values: CDR1 MDHEN, CDR2 SYDVKM.

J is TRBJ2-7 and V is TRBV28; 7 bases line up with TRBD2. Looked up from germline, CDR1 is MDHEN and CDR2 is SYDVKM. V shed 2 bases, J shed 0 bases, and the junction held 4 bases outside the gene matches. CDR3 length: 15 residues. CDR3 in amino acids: CASSLAGASSYEQYF. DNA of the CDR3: TGTGCCAGCAGTTTAGCGGGAGCAAGCTCCTACGAGCAGTACTTC.

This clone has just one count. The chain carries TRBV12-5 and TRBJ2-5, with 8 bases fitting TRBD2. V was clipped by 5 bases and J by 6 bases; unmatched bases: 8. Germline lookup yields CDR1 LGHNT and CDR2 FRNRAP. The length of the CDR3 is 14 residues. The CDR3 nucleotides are TGTGCTAGTGGTCCCGGGGGGGCCGGGCAGACCCAGTACTTC. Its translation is CASGPGGAGQTQYF.

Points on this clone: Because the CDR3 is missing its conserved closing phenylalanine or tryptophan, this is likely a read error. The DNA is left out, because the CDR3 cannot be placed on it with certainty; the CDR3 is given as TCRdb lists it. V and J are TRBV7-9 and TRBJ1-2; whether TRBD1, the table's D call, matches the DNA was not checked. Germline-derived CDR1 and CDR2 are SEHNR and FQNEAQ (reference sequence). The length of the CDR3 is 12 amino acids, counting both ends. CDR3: CASSSDRGSPEL.

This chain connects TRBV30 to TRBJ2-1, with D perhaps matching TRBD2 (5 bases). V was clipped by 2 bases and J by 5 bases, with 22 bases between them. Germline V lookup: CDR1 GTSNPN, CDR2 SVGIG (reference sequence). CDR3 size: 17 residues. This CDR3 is CAWSPVAGVPRDNEQFF. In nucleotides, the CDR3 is TGTGCCTGGAGTCCAGTGGCGGGCGTTCCCCGGGACAATGAGCAGTTCTTC.

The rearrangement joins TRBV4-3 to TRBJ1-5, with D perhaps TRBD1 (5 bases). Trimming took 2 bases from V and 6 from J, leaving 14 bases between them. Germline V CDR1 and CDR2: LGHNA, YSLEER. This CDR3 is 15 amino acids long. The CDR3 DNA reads TGCGCCAGCAGCCAAAGCTTCCCAGGGCTTCAGCCCCAGCATTTT. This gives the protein CASSQSFPGLQPQHF.

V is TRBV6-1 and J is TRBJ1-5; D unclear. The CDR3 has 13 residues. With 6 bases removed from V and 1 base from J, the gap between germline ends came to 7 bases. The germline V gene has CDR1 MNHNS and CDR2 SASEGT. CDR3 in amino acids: CASSVLSNQPQHF. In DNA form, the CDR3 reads TGTGCCAGCAGCGTTTTAAGCAATCAGCCCCAGCATTTT.

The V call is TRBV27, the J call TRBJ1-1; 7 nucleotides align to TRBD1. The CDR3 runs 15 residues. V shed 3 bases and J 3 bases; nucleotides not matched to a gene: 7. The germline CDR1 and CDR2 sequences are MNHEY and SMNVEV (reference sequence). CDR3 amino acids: CASSFLGQPHTEAFF. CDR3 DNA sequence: TGTGCCAGCAGTTTCCTGGGACAGCCGCACACTGAAGCTTTCTTT.

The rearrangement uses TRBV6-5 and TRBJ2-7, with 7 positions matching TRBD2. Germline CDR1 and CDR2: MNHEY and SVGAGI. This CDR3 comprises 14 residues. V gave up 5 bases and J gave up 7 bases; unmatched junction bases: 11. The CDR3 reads CASSAGGGRFEQYF. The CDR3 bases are TGTGCCAGCAGTGCAGGCGGGGGAAGATTTGAGCAGTACTTC.

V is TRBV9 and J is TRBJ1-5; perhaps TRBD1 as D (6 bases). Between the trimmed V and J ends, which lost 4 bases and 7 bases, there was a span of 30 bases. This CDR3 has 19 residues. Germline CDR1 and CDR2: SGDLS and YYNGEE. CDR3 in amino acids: CASSSTQRGGARGGQPQHF. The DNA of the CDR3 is TGTGCCAGCAGCTCGACCCAGAGGGGGGGCGCCCGGGGGGGGCAGCCCCAGCATTTT.

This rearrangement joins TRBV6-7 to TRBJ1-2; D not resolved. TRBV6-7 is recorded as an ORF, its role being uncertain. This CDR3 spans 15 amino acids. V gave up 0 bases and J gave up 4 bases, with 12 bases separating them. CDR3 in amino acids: CASSYSLREPYGYTF. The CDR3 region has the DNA TGTGCCAGCAGTTACTCGTTGAGGGAACCCTATGGCTACACCTTC.

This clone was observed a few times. CDR3 DNA sequence: TGTGCCAGCAGCCTCCCCGGGACTGGGGTCGATGAGCAGTTCTTC. Encoded protein: CASSLPGTGVDEQFF. The V and J genes are TRBV5-4 and TRBJ2-1; tentatively, D is TRBD2 (6 bases). CDR3 length equals 15 residues. Germline-derived CDR1 and CDR2 are SGHNT and YYREEE (reference sequence). V lost 4 bases, J lost 8 bases, and 19 bases lay in between.

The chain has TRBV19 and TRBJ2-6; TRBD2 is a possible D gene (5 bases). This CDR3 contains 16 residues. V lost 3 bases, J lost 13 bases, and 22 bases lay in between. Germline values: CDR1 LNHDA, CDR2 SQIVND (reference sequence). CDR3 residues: CASSMHPLDSLRVLTF. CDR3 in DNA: TGTGCCAGTAGTATGCATCCCCTGGACTCCCTGAGGGTCCTGACTTTC.

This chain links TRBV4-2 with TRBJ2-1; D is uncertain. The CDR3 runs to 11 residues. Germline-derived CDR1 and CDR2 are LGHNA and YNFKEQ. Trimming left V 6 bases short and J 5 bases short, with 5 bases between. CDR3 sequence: CASRVDNEQFF. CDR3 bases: TGTGCCAGCAGGGTAGACAATGAGCAGTTCTTC.

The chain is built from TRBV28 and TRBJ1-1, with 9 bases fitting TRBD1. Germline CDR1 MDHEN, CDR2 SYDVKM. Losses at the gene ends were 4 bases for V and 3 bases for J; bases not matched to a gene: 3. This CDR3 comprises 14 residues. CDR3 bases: TGTGCCAGCAGTTCCGGACAGGGGCACACTGAAGCTTTCTTT. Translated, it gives CASSSGQGHTEAFF.

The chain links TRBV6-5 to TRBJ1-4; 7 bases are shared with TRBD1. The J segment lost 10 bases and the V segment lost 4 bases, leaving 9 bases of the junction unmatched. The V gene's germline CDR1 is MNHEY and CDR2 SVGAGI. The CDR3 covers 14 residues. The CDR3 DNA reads TGTGCCAGCAGTTCGGGACAGAATAGAGGAAAACTGTTTTTT. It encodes CASSSGQNRGKLFF.

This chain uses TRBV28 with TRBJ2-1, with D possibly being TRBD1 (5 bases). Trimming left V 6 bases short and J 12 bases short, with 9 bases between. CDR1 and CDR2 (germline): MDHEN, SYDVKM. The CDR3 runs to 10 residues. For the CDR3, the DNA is TGTGCCAGCAGGGGGCTAGTGCAGTTCTTC. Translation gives CASRGLVQFF.

The DNA of the CDR3 is TGTGCCAGCAGTGAAGCTAGGACTAGCGGGAAAGCCTATCAGCTGTTTTTT. The encoded protein is CASSEARTSGKAYQLFF. This rearrangement joins TRBV6-1 to TRBJ2-2; 12 bases match TRBD2. Germline V lookup: CDR1 MNHNS, CDR2 SASEGT. The V gene end was trimmed by 0 bases and the J gene end by 12 bases; junction bases not matched to a gene: 11. The CDR3 contains 17 residues.

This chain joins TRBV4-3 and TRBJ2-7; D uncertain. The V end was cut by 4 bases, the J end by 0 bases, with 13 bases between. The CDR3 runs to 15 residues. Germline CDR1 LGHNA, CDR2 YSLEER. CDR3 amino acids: CASSPDTQSSYEQYF. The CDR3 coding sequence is TGCGCCAGCAGCCCCGACACCCAAAGCTCCTACGAGCAGTACTTC.

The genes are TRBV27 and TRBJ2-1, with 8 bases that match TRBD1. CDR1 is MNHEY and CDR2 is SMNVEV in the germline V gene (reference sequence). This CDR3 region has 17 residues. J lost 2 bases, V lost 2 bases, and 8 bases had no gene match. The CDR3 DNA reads TGTGCCAGCAGTTTACGGGGGACAGGCATAACCTACAATGAGCAGTTCTTC. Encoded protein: CASSLRGTGITYNEQFF.